Following are 25 T cell receptor beta chains from one sample sequenced in a study of graft-versus-host responses after intestinal transplantation. Their cognate antigens are unknown. Assay: immunoSEQ multiplex PCR; the TCRdb copy retains only in-frame clones and omits some. The top ten clones hold approximately 0.17% of a sample with about 130,000 clones, about 92% of them seen once. The sequencing here drew on unstimulated CD4+ T cells sorted from spleen or lymph node cells, taken before intestinal transplant. These receptor sequences come from a human donor who received an intestinal transplant.

The J gene is TRBJ1-2, the V gene TRBV18; D is perhaps TRBD1 (5 bases). In germline, CDR1 is KGHSH, CDR2 LQKENI. This CDR3 contains 12 residues. V gave up 5 bases and J gave up 8 bases, with 12 bases separating them. This CDR3 reads CASSSSREGYTF. The CDR3 coding sequence is TGTGCCAGCTCATCGTCCAGGGAAGGCTACACCTTC.

The CDR3 protein is CASSPLAGESNQPQHF. CDR3 in DNA: TGTGCCAGCTCACCACTCGCAGGGGAAAGCAATCAGCCCCAGCATTTT. The V gene is TRBV18, the J gene TRBJ1-5, with D perhaps matching TRBD1 (6 bases). Trimming shortened V by 1 base and J by 1 base, and 11 bases separated the two germline ends. This CDR3 contains 16 residues. The germline gives CDR1 KGHSH, CDR2 LQKENI. Together with reference TRBV18 and TRBJ1-5, the CDR3 gives the full variable domain: NAGVMQNPRHLVRRRGQEARLRCSPMKGHSHVYWYRQLPEEGLKFMVYLQKENIIDESGMPKERFSAEFPKEGPSILRIQQVVRGDSAAYFCASSPLAGESNQPQHFGDGTRLSIL.

This chain joins TRBV21-1 and TRBJ1-2. TRBV21-1 is listed as a pseudogene. This CDR3 is built from 17 residues. CDR3 DNA: TGTGCCAGCGGCAGGGCCTTAATAGGGGCGCGGGACTATGGCTACACCTTC. Protein product: CASGRALIGARDYGYTF.

This clone was detected only a few times. The V and J genes are TRBV7-2 and TRBJ1-3; 9 bases line up with TRBD1. The CDR3 has 17 amino acids. Trimming took 5 bases from V and 5 from J; bases not matched to a gene: 13. Germline values: CDR1 SGHTA, CDR2 FQGNSA. CDR3 loop: CASSPAGTGLTRNTIYF. The CDR3 DNA is TGTGCCAGCAGCCCAGCCGGGACAGGGCTGACGAGAAACACCATATATTTT.

The chain joins TRBV2 to TRBJ2-7; D is tentatively TRBD1 or TRBD2 (7 bases each). The CDR3 loop spans 15 amino acids. Between the trimmed V and J ends, which lost 6 bases and 1 base, there was a span of 16 bases. CDR1 is SNHLY and CDR2 is FYNNEI in the germline V gene. Here the CDR3 reads CASRTQGRGSYEQYF. In nucleotides, the CDR3 is TGTGCCAGCAGAACACAGGGGAGGGGATCCTACGAGCAGTACTTC.

The genes are TRBV18 and TRBJ2-3, with D possibly being TRBD2 (7 bases). The V end lost 4 bases, the J end lost 4 bases, and 24 bases lay between the germline ends. Germline V lookup: CDR1 KGHSH, CDR2 LQKENI. CDR3 length equals 18 residues. The CDR3 DNA is TGTGCCAGCTCACTTACCCCCCTTGCGGGGGCTGGGTCAGATACGCAGTATTTT. Protein: CASSLTPLAGAGSDTQYF.

The V call is TRBV19, the J call TRBJ2-1; D is undetermined. From germline, CDR1 is LNHDA and CDR2 SQIVND (reference sequence). Trimming stripped 9 bases from V and 9 bases from J, with 15 bases between. The CDR3 has 12 residues. The CDR3, as DNA: TGTGCCAGCCGACCCGCTGGTGGTGAGCAGTTCTTC. Translated, it gives CASRPAGGEQFF.

This clone was picked up a small number of times. This chain uses TRBV18 with TRBJ2-7, with 8 bases lining up with TRBD2. This CDR3 has 14 amino acids. In germline, CDR1 is KGHSH, CDR2 LQKENI. Losses at the gene ends were 4 bases for V and 6 bases for J; bases not matched to a gene: 8. The CDR3 DNA follows: TGTGCCAGCTCACTAGCCGGGGGGGCCTTCGAGCAGTACTTC. Translation gives CASSLAGGAFEQYF.

This chain links TRBV7-8 with TRBJ2-7; 10 bases line up with TRBD2. The V and J ends lost 5 bases and 2 bases, in that order; junction bases with no gene match: 6. The CDR3 is 15 amino acids. Germline V gives CDR1 SGHVS, CDR2 FQNEAQ. The CDR3 DNA reads as TGTGCCAGCAGCCCGGGACTAGCGTCGACCTACGAGCAGTACTTC. Residues: CASSPGLASTYEQYF.

The chain recombines TRBV5-1 with TRBJ2-2, with TRBD2 as a possible D gene (6 bases). The CDR3 is 15 amino acids. The germline V gene encodes CDR1 SGHRS and CDR2 YFSETQ. The germline V and J ends were trimmed by 4 bases and 0 bases, with 10 bases remaining between them. This chain's CDR3 is CASSMRGTNTGELFF. As DNA, the CDR3 is TGCGCCAGCAGCATGCGGGGAACGAACACCGGGGAGCTGTTTTTT.

CDR3 nucleotide sequence: TGCGCCAGCAGCTTGGCTAGCGAACCAACAGATACGCAGTATTTT. It codes for CASSLASEPTDTQYF. The rearrangement joins TRBV5-1 to TRBJ2-3, with a weak D call TRBD2 (6 bases). V was clipped by 0 bases and J by 3 bases, with 11 bases between them. This CDR3 is 15 amino acids long. CDR1 and CDR2 (germline): SGHRS, YFSETQ.

The rearrangement links TRBV5-1 to TRBJ2-1, with D unresolved. Germline CDR1 is SGHRS and CDR2 is YFSETQ. Trimming removed 1 base from V and 9 bases from J, with 11 bases in between. This CDR3 is built from 13 residues. CDR3 region: CASSLYPSLEQFF. For the CDR3, the DNA is TGCGCCAGCAGCTTGTACCCCAGCCTTGAGCAGTTCTTC. The full variable domain, in which reference TRBV5-1 and TRBJ2-1 provide the parts outside the CDR3, is KAGVTQTPRYLIKTRGQQVTLSCSPISGHRSVSWYQQTPGQGLQFLFEYFSETQRNKGNFPGRFSGRQFSNSRSEMNVSTLELGDSALYLCASSLYPSLEQFFGPGTRLTVL.

The J gene is TRBJ1-2, the V gene TRBV9, with D possibly TRBD1 on 5 matching bases. V was trimmed by 7 bases and J by 8 bases, leaving 15 bases between them. The CDR3 loop spans 12 amino acids. The germline V gene encodes CDR1 SGDLS and CDR2 YYNGEE. The CDR3 protein is CASGGGAVGYTF. The CDR3, as DNA: TGTGCCAGCGGGGGGGGAGCAGTCGGCTACACCTTC. The complete variable domain, with remaining parts taken from reference TRBV9 and TRBJ1-2, reads DSGVTQTPKHLITATGQRVTLRCSPRSGDLSVYWYQQSLDQGLQFLIQYYNGEERAKGNILERFSAQQFPDLHSELNLSSLELGDSALYFCASGGGAVGYTFGSGTRLTVV.

The chain joins TRBV19 to TRBJ2-7; 7 nucleotides align to TRBD1. Looked up from germline, CDR1 is LNHDA and CDR2 is SQIVND (reference sequence). Losses at the gene ends were 1 base for V and 2 bases for J; bases not matched to a gene: 2. The CDR3 runs to 14 residues. The CDR3 loop reads CASSIGQGAYEQYF. CDR3 bases: TGTGCCAGTAGTATAGGGCAGGGGGCCTACGAGCAGTACTTC.

The gene calls are TRBV6-9 and TRBJ2-1; D is uncertain. V shed 2 bases and J shed 6 bases, with 14 bases lying between them. This CDR3 has 15 residues. Per germline, CDR1 MNHGY and CDR2 SVAAGI. CDR3: CASSYTGPQPNEQFF. The CDR3 nucleotides read TGTGCCAGCAGTTATACCGGTCCCCAGCCCAATGAGCAGTTCTTC.

V is TRBV6-5 and J is TRBJ1-1; no reliable D call. Germline lookup yields CDR1 MNHEY and CDR2 SVGAGI. V was trimmed by 2 bases and J by 5 bases, leaving 9 bases between them. This CDR3 region has 13 residues. DNA for the CDR3: TGTGCCAGCAGTTACAAGGGTCGGACTGAAGCTTTCTTT. Encoded protein: CASSYKGRTEAFF.

The chain employs TRBV2 and TRBJ1-5, with a weak D call TRBD1 (6 bases). The CDR3 consists of 15 residues. V gave up 1 base and J gave up 6 bases, with 13 bases separating them. Germline V CDR1 and CDR2: SNHLY, FYNNEI. The chain's CDR3 is CASSEGDRRGQPQHF. CDR3 sequence (DNA): TGTGCCAGCAGTGAAGGTGACAGGCGAGGTCAGCCCCAGCATTTT.

For the CDR3, the DNA is TGTGCCATCAGTGACGGACAGGACATCTCTGGAAACACCATATATTTT. As protein: CAISDGQDISGNTIYF. V and J are TRBV10-3 and TRBJ1-3; TRBD1 matches 7 bases. Looked up from germline, CDR1 is ENHRY and CDR2 is SYGVKD. V gave up 3 bases and J gave up 0 bases; unmatched junction bases: 5. The CDR3 covers 16 residues.

Comment on this clone: Other DNA sequences from this sample encode an identical CDR3 as well. J is TRBJ1-2 and V is TRBV18, with D tentatively TRBD1 (5 bases). The V end lost 0 bases, the J end lost 4 bases, and 6 bases lay between the germline ends. Germline V gene data show CDR1 as KGHSH and CDR2 as LQKENI. The CDR3 spans 13 residues. The CDR3 nucleotides read TGTGCCAGCTCACCACCAGGGACCTATGGCTACACCTTC. This translates into CASSPPGTYGYTF.

This clone occurred a few times. This chain connects TRBV6-5 to TRBJ1-2, with 8 bases identical to TRBD1. J gave up 7 bases and V 6 bases, and 7 bases lay outside the gene matches. Germline V gene data show CDR1 as MNHEY and CDR2 as SVGAGI. This CDR3 is 13 amino acids long. CDR3 in DNA: TGTGCCAGCAGGCCACAGGGGGGAACTGGCTACACCTTC. Translation: CASRPQGGTGYTF.

The chain carries TRBV6-5 and TRBJ2-5; 7 bases line up with TRBD1. Germline CDR1 is MNHEY and CDR2 is SVGAGI. After removal of 0 bases from V and 5 bases from J, the junction contained 6 bases not matched to a gene. This CDR3 has 15 residues. CDR3 DNA: TGTGCCAGCAGTTACTCCATGAGGGGGCGCGAGACCCAGTACTTC. It is translated as CASSYSMRGRETQYF.

V gene TRBV27 combines with J gene TRBJ1-1, with 11 bases lining up with TRBD1. Trimming at V came to 4 bases and at J to 0 bases, leaving 10 bases not matched to a gene. Germline V gives CDR1 MNHEY, CDR2 SMNVEV (reference sequence). The CDR3 spans 18 residues. Written as DNA, the CDR3 is TGTGCCAGCAGTTCCAGGACAGGGGGCGCCGGGATGAACACTGAAGCTTTCTTT. This codes for CASSSRTGGAGMNTEAFF.

This chain connects TRBV23-1 to TRBJ1-6, with a weak D call TRBD1 (6 bases). TRBV23-1 is placed among ORFs of uncertain function. Trimming cost V 6 bases and J 6 bases, with 24 bases left between them. This CDR3 spans 18 amino acids. The CDR3 sequence: CASRIKDSHPAPNSPLHF. The CDR3 DNA follows: TGCGCCAGCAGAATTAAGGACAGCCATCCTGCTCCTAATTCACCCCTCCACTTT.

The V gene is TRBV7-2, the J gene TRBJ1-2; TRBD1 matches at 8 bases. Germline loops: CDR1 SGHTA, CDR2 FQGNSA. Trimming cost V 5 bases and J 2 bases; bases outside gene matches: 13. CDR3 length: 17 amino acids. The CDR3 sequence: CASSPGQGAFRNYGYTF. CDR3 in DNA: TGTGCCAGCAGCCCAGGGCAGGGGGCTTTTCGAAACTATGGCTACACCTTC. The variable domain in full, with the rest retrieved from reference TRBV7-2 and TRBJ1-2, is GAGVSQSPSNKVTEKGKDVELRCDPISGHTALYWYRQSLGQGLEFLIYFQGNSAPDKSGLPSDRFSAERTGGSVSTLTIQRTQQEDSAVYLCASSPGQGAFRNYGYTFGSGTRLTVV.

V is TRBV7-2 and J is TRBJ1-4; unclear D gene. The CDR3 loop spans 15 amino acids. V was shortened by 5 bases and J by 8 bases, with 18 bases between the two germline ends. The germline V gene has CDR1 SGHTA and CDR2 FQGNSA. CDR3 DNA sequence: TGTGCCAGCAGCACAACGGTCGGGTCTGGGGAAAAACTGTTTTTT. As protein: CASSTTVGSGEKLFF. Drawing the rest from reference TRBV7-2 and TRBJ1-4, the complete variable domain is GAGVSQSPSNKVTEKGKDVELRCDPISGHTALYWYRQSLGQGLEFLIYFQGNSAPDKSGLPSDRFSAERTGGSVSTLTIQRTQQEDSAVYLCASSTTVGSGEKLFFGSGTQLSVL.